The 8 T cell receptor beta chains given below trace back to one sample, sequenced in a study of regulatory T cells in long-lasting Graves disease (dated by TCRdb to about 2021). The library was built by means of multiplex PCR. The reads were generated on an Illumina HiSeq 4000. To build TCR beta libraries, CDR3 regions were amplified by Arm-PCR using iRepertoire HTBI primers. The raw public data were reprocessed by TCRdb itself: fastp quality trimming at Q25, MiXCR clonotype calling, in-frame beta chains only. Entries are consolidated by CDR3 protein sequence, retaining the most common genes and DNA. For this sample there are hundreds of thousands of distinct CDR3 sequences; around 13% appear just once. The ten largest account for approximately 9% of the sample. The sample's time point label, decoded: newly diagnosed GD, antithyroid drugs for less than 3 months. For both TCR sequencing and RNA sequencing, RNA was extracted from PBMCs in TRIzol.

The data also belong to a second study, concerning T cells in Graves' hyperthyroidism and ophthalmopathy.

Material: peripheral blood mononuclear cells (PBMCs), obtained at new diagnosis, from a patient treated with antithyroid drugs. The origin of the receptors is a woman aged 25 to 39 with Graves disease. Donor details come from another sample of the same person, matched by shared clones.

There are many counts of this clonotype. This chain joins TRBV7-8 and TRBJ2-5, with D perhaps assigned TRBD1 or TRBD2 (5 bases each). CDR3 length: 13 amino acids. In germline, CDR1 is SGHVS, CDR2 FQNEAQ. V dropped 3 bases and J dropped 4 bases, with 9 bases sitting between them. The CDR3 region is CASSFRGAETQYF. The CDR3 DNA reads TGTGCCAGCAGCTTTAGGGGAGCAGAGACCCAGTACTTC. Using reference TRBV7-8 and TRBJ2-5 for the parts outside the CDR3, the full variable domain is GAGVSQSPRYKVAKRGQDVALRCDPISGHVSLFWYQQALGQGPEFLTYFQNEAQLDKSGLPSDRFFAERPEGSVSTLKIQRTQQEDSAVYLCASSFRGAETQYFGPGTRLLVL.

V and J are TRBV19 and TRBJ1-5; D uncertain. Trimming cost V 7 bases and J 4 bases, with 14 bases left between them. Per the germline V gene, CDR1 is LNHDA and CDR2 is SQIVND (reference sequence). This CDR3 has 14 amino acids. CDR3 sequence: CASKSRAGNQPQHF. DNA for the CDR3: TGTGCCAGTAAATCCCGGGCCGGGAATCAGCCCCAGCATTTT.

The chain employs TRBV19 and TRBJ1-1; a possible D gene is TRBD1 (6 bases). Trimming stripped 6 bases from V and 1 base from J, with 9 bases between. There are 13 residues in the CDR3. Germline V gene lookup returns CDR1 LNHDA and CDR2 SQIVND (reference sequence). The CDR3 region is CASRGGWNTEAFF. For the CDR3, the DNA is TGTGCCAGTAGAGGGGGTTGGAACACTGAAGCTTTCTTT.

This clonotype was recorded many times. The chain has TRBV20-1 and TRBJ1-6; D unresolved. The CDR3 length is 13 residues. V dropped 6 bases and J dropped 4 bases, with 10 bases sitting between them. Germline V lookup: CDR1 DFQATT, CDR2 SNEGSKA (reference sequence). The CDR3 spells CSAPTPYNSPLHF. CDR3 sequence (DNA): TGCAGTGCCCCGACACCATATAATTCACCCCTCCACTTT.

This clonotype was picked up many times. V is TRBV30 and J is TRBJ2-3; no clear D. The DNA end is more similar to TRBJ1-1, so the J call may be wrong. Germline CDR1 reads GTSNPN; CDR2 reads SVGIG (reference sequence). The CDR3 extends over 11 amino acids. CDR3 amino acids: CAWSVPAEAFF. The CDR3 DNA sequence: TGTGCCTGGAGTGTACCCGCTGAAGCTTTCTTT.

This clonotype has ten or more counts. The rearrangement links TRBV30 to TRBJ1-2, with D perhaps matching TRBD1 (6 bases). This CDR3 is built from 15 residues. Per the germline V gene, CDR1 is GTSNPN and CDR2 is SVGIG (reference sequence). V lost 3 bases to trimming and J lost 8 bases, with 22 bases between them. The CDR3 is CAWRWGGRTLVGYTF. The CDR3 nucleotides are TGTGCCTGGAGATGGGGGGGGCGCACCTTAGTAGGCTACACCTTC.

This chain joins TRBV2 and TRBJ2-6; possibly TRBD1 for D (6 bases). CDR3 length equals 16 residues. The V end was cut by 2 bases, the J end by 7 bases, with 15 bases between. The germline V gene encodes CDR1 SNHLY and CDR2 FYNNEI. The CDR3 is CASSEHVLQGANVLTF. CDR3 nucleotides: TGTGCCAGCAGTGAACATGTTTTACAGGGTGCCAACGTCCTGACTTTC.

This clonotype has a handful of counts. The genes are TRBV7-9 and TRBJ2-1; no clear D gene. The CDR3 is made up of 15 amino acids. V was clipped by 4 bases and J by 2 bases, with 12 bases between them. Germline CDR1 and CDR2: SEHNR and FQNEAQ (reference sequence). The CDR3 DNA sequence: TGTGCCAGCAGCTCCCCGGGCAGCCCCTACAATGAGCAGTTCTTC. It yields the protein CASSSPGSPYNEQFF.